The rows below give T cell receptor beta chains drawn from one sample of a study of blood T cell repertoires in COVID-19. Measured with immunoSEQ multiplex PCR; TCRdb has only the in-frame clones, and not every one. The sample includes about 56,000 clones, over 55% of them seen just once. The specimen sequenced was peripheral blood. Every receptor here comes from a woman aged 65 to 85 with COVID-19, enrolled during active disease. Each CDR3 is given with its conserved first and last residue. A D gene is named only where the DNA matches it firmly. For some rows the clone size is stated as once, few or many, or as a class when expanded; others skip it.

j_gene | abundance | len | v_gene | d_gene | CDR3nt | CDR3aa
TRBJ2-3 | NA | 16 | TRBV3-1/TRBV3-2 | TRBD2 | TGTGCCAGCAGCCACAGTAGCGGGGGGCGAGGAGATACGCAGTATTTT | CASSHSSGGRGDTQYF
TRBJ1-3 | NA | 14 | TRBV19 | TRBD1 | TGTGCCAGTAGTCCGACAGGGGCCGGAAACACCATATATTTT | CASSPTGAGNTIYF
TRBJ2-5 | NA | 15 | TRBV5-1 | TRBD2 | TGCGCCAGCAGCTTTGGACTAGCGGGGCAAGAGACCCAGTACTTC | CASSFGLAGQETQYF
TRBJ1-1 | few | 14 | TRBV19 | TRBD1 | TGTGCCAGTAGTGTACAGGGGGCGAACACTGAAGCTTTCTTT | CASSVQGANTEAFF
TRBJ1-2 | once | 14 | TRBV4-3 | NA | TGCGCCAGCAGCCAAGATACAGGGAACTATGGCTACACCTTC | CASSQDTGNYGYTF
TRBJ1-2 | many | 14 | TRBV6-5 | TRBD1 | TGTGCCAGCAGTTACTTCGGACAGGGGTACGGCTACACCTTC | CASSYFGQGYGYTF
TRBJ2-1 | NA | 16 | TRBV18 | NA | TGTGCCAGCTCACCACCTCGCGGGCAACTGAACGATGAGCAGTTCTTC | CASSPPRGQLNDEQFF
TRBJ2-4 | few | 15 | TRBV5-8 | TRBD2 | TGTGCCAGCAGCTTGGGTGCGGGGGGTAAAAACATTCAGTACTTC | CASSLGAGGKNIQYF
TRBJ2-4 | NA | 16 | TRBV5-4 | TRBD2 | TGTGCCAGCAGCTCCGGGGGGGGTCTAGCCAAAAACATTCAGTACTTC | CASSSGGGLAKNIQYF
TRBJ2-1 | NA | 13 | TRBV7-3 | NA | TGTGCCAGCAGCACGGGGGTGAGGAATGAGCAGTTCTTC | CASSTGVRNEQFF
TRBJ1-1 | NA | 14 | TRBV19 | NA | TGTGCCAGTAGTGTAACCGGGAGGAACACTGAAGCTTTCTTT | CASSVTGRNTEAFF
TRBJ1-1 | NA | 14 | TRBV29-1 | NA | TGCAGCGTAGGGGGTATCAGACGGAACACTGAAGCTTTCTTT | CSVGGIRRNTEAFF
TRBJ2-5 | few | 16 | TRBV21-1 | NA | TGTGCCAGCAGCAAAGCGCTGGGCCCGTACCAAGAGACCCAGTACTTC | CASSKALGPYQETQYF
TRBJ2-3 | NA | 11 | TRBV7-2 | NA | TGTGCCGGGACTAGCACAGATACGCAGTATTTT | CAGTSTDTQYF
TRBJ2-1 | NA | 15 | TRBV3-1/TRBV3-2 | NA | TGTGCCAGCAGCCACGGCGGGACTCTCTACAATGAGCAGTTCTTC | CASSHGGTLYNEQFF
TRBJ2-2 | NA | 14 | TRBV7-2 | NA | TGTGCCAGCAGCTTACTCCCGAACACCGGGGAGCTGTTTTTT | CASSLLPNTGELFF
TRBJ2-6 | NA | 14 | TRBV6-1 | NA | TGTGCCAGCAGTGACAACTCTGGGGCCAACGTCCTGACTTTC | CASSDNSGANVLTF
TRBJ1-1 | NA | 14 | TRBV19 | NA | TGTGCCAGTACCCCCCTCCGGGGTTCCACTGAAGCTTTCTTT | CASTPLRGSTEAFF
TRBJ2-7 | NA | 12 | TRBV6-2/TRBV6-3 | TRBD1 | TGTGCCAGCAGCCAACAGGGGATCGAGCAGTACTTC | CASSQQGIEQYF
TRBJ1-1 | NA | 14 | TRBV6-5 | NA | TGTGCCAGCAGTTACGGGCGGGCCTTCACTGAAGCTTTCTTT | CASSYGRAFTEAFF
TRBJ1-3 | NA | 16 | TRBV9 | NA | TGTGCCAGCAGCGTTGCGGGGGGCTCCTCTGGAAACACCATATATTTT | CASSVAGGSSGNTIYF
TRBJ1-1 | NA | 13 | TRBV7-8 | NA | TGTGCCAGCAGCGCCCAACCCGGCACTGAAGCTTTCTTT | CASSAQPGTEAFF
TRBJ1-6 | NA | 13 | TRBV7-2 | TRBD1 | TGTGCCAGCAGAGGACAGGGAGGTTCACCCCTCCACTTT | CASRGQGGSPLHF
TRBJ2-2 | NA | 14 | TRBV10-3 | NA | TGTGCCATCAGTGAGTTAGGGGGCACCGGGGAGCTGTTTTTT | CAISELGGTGELFF
TRBJ2-2 | few | 16 | TRBV11-3 | TRBD1 | TGTGCCAGCAGCTCCCCGGGACAGGGGGCCGCCGGGGAGCTGTTTTTT | CASSSPGQGAAGELFF
TRBJ2-2 | medium-sized | 15 | TRBV4-3 | NA | TGCGCCAGCAGCCAAGACCAGGGGATCACCGGGGAGCTGTTTTTT | CASSQDQGITGELFF
TRBJ2-1 | medium-sized | 13 | TRBV9 | NA | TGTGCCAGCAGCGGCCTCATAACGGGTGAGCAGTTCTTC | CASSGLITGEQFF
TRBJ2-5 | NA | 15 | TRBV14 | TRBD2 | TGTGCCAGCAGCCAAATACTAGCGGGAGTTGAGACCCAGTACTTC | CASSQILAGVETQYF
TRBJ1-5 | NA | 15 | TRBV7-9 | TRBD1 | TGTGCCAGCAGCTTAGGACAGGGTGACAATCAGCCCCAGCATTTT | CASSLGQGDNQPQHF
TRBJ1-2 | NA | 10 | TRBV20-1 | TRBD1 | TGCAGTGCAGACAGGGAAGGCTACACCTTC | CSADREGYTF
TRBJ2-7 | NA | 12 | TRBV19 | TRBD1 | TGTGCCAGTAGCGGGGACAGAGCCGTTCAGTACTTC | CASSGDRAVQYF
TRBJ1-2 | NA | 15 | TRBV15 | TRBD1 | TGTGCCACCAGCAGAGATGTTTACAGGGGCGATGGCTACACCTTC | CATSRDVYRGDGYTF
TRBJ2-2 | NA | 16 | TRBV10-3 | TRBD2 | TGTGCCATCAGTGAGGCTAGTCCTAGCGGGGCTGGGGAGCTGTTTTTT | CAISEASPSGAGELFF
TRBJ1-6 | medium-sized | 13 | TRBV11-2 | NA | TGTGCCAGCAGCTTAAACAGTAATTCACCCCTCCACTTT | CASSLNSNSPLHF
TRBJ2-1 | NA | 17 | TRBV7-8 | NA | TGTGCCAGCAGCTTAATCGCAAGGCAGGGAAGGCTCAATGAGCAGTTCTTC | CASSLIARQGRLNEQFF
TRBJ1-3 | once | 13 | TRBV7-9 | NA | TGTGCCAGCAGCTCTCGGGGTGGAAACACCATATATTTT | CASSSRGGNTIYF
TRBJ1-1 | NA | 13 | TRBV3-1/TRBV3-2 | NA | TGTGCCAGCAGCCAAGATAGGCTAGGGAGAACTTTCTTT | CASSQDRLGRTFF
TRBJ2-7 | NA | 14 | TRBV27 | TRBD1 | TGTGCCAGCAGTTCCGGGACAGGGGGGTACGAGCAGTACTTC | CASSSGTGGYEQYF
TRBJ1-1 | NA | 14 | TRBV28 | TRBD1 | TGTGCCAGCAGTTCAGGGGGTGGGAACACTGAAGCTTTCTTT | CASSSGGGNTEAFF
TRBJ1-6 | NA | 13 | TRBV5-6 | NA | TGTGCCAGCAGCTTGGCATCGGATTCACCCCTCCACTTT | CASSLASDSPLHF
TRBJ1-2 | NA | 15 | TRBV3-1/TRBV3-2 | TRBD1 | TGTGCCAGCAGCCAAGCGCCCCCGGGACAGCATGGCTACACCTTC | CASSQAPPGQHGYTF
TRBJ1-2 | NA | 13 | TRBV12-3/TRBV12-4 | NA | TGTGCCAGCAGTTTCTCCAAGAGGTATGGCTACACCTTC | CASSFSKRYGYTF
TRBJ2-1 | NA | 15 | TRBV5-1 | NA | TGCGCCAGCAGCTTGGGAGGGAGCTCCTACAATGAGCAGTTCTTC | CASSLGGSSYNEQFF
TRBJ1-3 | NA | 15 | TRBV6-5 | NA | TGTGCCAGCACCCTACAGGATTCAATTGGAAACACCATATATTTT | CASTLQDSIGNTIYF
TRBJ2-7 | NA | 15 | TRBV6-5 | TRBD2 | TGTGCCAGCAGACGACCGGGACTAGAGACTTACGAGCAGTACTTC | CASRRPGLETYEQYF
TRBJ1-5 | once | 13 | TRBV18 | TRBD1 | TGTGCCAGCTCACCAGACAGGGGGCAGCCCCAGCATTTT | CASSPDRGQPQHF
TRBJ1-1 | NA | 13 | TRBV6-6 | NA | TGTGCGAGCAAGGGGGGGCTGGGCACTGAAGCTTTCTTT | CASKGGLGTEAFF
TRBJ2-3 | NA | 15 | TRBV5-4 | NA | TGTGCCAGCAGACCCCGGGACTCGTTCACAGATACGCAGTATTTT | CASRPRDSFTDTQYF
TRBJ1-5 | NA | 13 | TRBV19 | NA | TGTGCCAGTAGTAACCAGGGCAATCAGCCCCAGCATTTT | CASSNQGNQPQHF
TRBJ1-2 | NA | 15 | TRBV6-1 | NA | TGTGCCAGCAGTGAAATTCGGAGGGGCAACTATGGCTACACCTTC | CASSEIRRGNYGYTF
TRBJ2-5 | NA | 14 | TRBV13 | NA | TGTGCCAGCAGCCCCGTAGCGGTGCAAGAGACCCAGTACTTC | CASSPVAVQETQYF
TRBJ1-5 | NA | 15 | TRBV27 | NA | TGTGCCAGCAGTTTATGGGGGGAGGACAATCAGCCCCAGCATTTT | CASSLWGEDNQPQHF
TRBJ2-5 | NA | 15 | TRBV7-7 | TRBD2 | TGTGCCAGCAGCCCGGGGACTAGTCCCAGAGAGACCCAGTACTTC | CASSPGTSPRETQYF
TRBJ1-2 | NA | 11 | TRBV29-1 | NA | TGCAGCGGACGGGGGTCGGATGGCTACACCTTC | CSGRGSDGYTF
TRBJ2-6 | NA | 16 | TRBV11-2 | NA | TGTGCCAGCAGCTTAGCCACAGGGAATGGGGCCAACGTCCTGACTTTC | CASSLATGNGANVLTF
TRBJ2-1 | NA | 16 | TRBV4-1 | NA | TGCGCCAGCAGCCTAGCAGGGGGGAAGGCTATAAATGAGCAGTTCTTC | CASSLAGGKAINEQFF
TRBJ2-3 | NA | 16 | TRBV7-7 | TRBD2 | TGTGCCAGCAGCTTAGTCGCGGGGGGTAGCACAGATACGCAGTATTTT | CASSLVAGGSTDTQYF